This T cell receptor (beta chain) stems from a study of metastatic and nonmetastatic thyroid tumors. At the level of the study: The authors compared repertoires across blood and tumor or nodule tissue from malignant and benign thyroid patients. Study-wide results and caveats: A significant increase in TCR beta diversity was reportedly seen in malignant thyroid tumors relative to benign nodules, in blood and tumor.

Authors' data handling: The study's classifier, a distant-metastasis tool for papillary thyroid cancer, was built using CDR3 differences across clinicopathological groups. TCRdb re-analyzed the PCR reads through MiXCR. The V and J calls and clone size come from TCRdb's table, not from the authors' own analysis. Of just under 45,000 clones in the sample, about 3.3% were seen once. Each patient went into thyroid surgery without having received any treatment. This clone was counted at least ten times. The antigen remains unidentified. Just one base apart from a much larger clone, this may be a read error. At the DNA level, this CDR3 is encoded by other sequences in the same sample as well. Germline assignment: CDR1 SGHRS and CDR2 YFSETQ. This CDR3 contains 13 residues. Trimming removed 3 bases at V and 4 bases at J, with 10 bases between.

V is TRBV5-1 and J is TRBJ1-1; the D gene is possibly TRBD1 (6 bases). The sequence came from a female donor with papillary thyroid cancer or a benign thyroid nodule (not recorded which). Some clones in this sample may be carry-over from other donors' samples. Sequenced: blood. CDR3 protein: CASSSTGLTEAFF. CDR3 sequence (DNA): TGCGCCAGCAGCTCGACAGGCCTCACTGAAGCTTTCTTT.